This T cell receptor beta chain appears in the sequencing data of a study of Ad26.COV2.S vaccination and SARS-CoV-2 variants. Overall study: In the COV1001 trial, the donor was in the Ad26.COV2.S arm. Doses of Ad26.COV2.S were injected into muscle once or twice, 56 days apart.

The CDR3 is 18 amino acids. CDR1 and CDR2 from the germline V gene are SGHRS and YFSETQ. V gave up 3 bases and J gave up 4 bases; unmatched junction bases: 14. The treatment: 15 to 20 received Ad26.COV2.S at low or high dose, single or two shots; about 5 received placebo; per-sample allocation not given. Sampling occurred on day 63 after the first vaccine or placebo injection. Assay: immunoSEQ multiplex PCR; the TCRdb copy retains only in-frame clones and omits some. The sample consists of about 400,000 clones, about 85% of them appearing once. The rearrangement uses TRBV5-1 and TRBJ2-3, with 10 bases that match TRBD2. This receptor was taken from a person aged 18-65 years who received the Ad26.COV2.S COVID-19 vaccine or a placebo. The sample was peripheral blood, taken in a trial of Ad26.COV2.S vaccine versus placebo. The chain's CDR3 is CASSSPPFSGGGSDTQYF. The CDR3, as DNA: TGCGCCAGCAGCTCGCCCCCATTCAGCGGGGGGGGCTCAGATACGCAGTATTTT.